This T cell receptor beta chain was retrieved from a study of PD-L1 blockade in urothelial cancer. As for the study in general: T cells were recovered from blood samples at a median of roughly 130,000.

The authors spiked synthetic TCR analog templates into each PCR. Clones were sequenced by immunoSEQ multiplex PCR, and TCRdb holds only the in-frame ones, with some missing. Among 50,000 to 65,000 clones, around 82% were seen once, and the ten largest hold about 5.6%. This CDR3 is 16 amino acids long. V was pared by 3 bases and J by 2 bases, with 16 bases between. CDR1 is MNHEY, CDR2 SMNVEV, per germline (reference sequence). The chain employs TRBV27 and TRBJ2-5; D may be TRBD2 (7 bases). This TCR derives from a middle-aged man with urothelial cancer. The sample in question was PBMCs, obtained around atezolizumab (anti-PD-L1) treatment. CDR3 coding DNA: TGTGCCAGCAGTTTCTTGGCGGCGGGGGCTCAAGAGACCCAGTACTTC. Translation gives CASSFLAAGAQETQYF.